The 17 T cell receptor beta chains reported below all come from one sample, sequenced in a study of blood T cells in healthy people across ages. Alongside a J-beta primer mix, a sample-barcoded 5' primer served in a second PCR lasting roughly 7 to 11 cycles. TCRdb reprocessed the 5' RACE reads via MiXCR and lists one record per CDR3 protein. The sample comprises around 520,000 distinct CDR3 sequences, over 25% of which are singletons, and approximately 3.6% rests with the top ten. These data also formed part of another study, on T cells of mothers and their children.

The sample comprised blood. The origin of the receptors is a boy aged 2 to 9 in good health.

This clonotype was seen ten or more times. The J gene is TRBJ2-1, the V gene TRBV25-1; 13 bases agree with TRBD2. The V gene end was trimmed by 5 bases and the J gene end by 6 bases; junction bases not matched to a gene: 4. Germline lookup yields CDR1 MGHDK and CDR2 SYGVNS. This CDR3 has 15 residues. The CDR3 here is CASSSGLAGFNEQFF. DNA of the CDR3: TGTGCCAGCAGTTCGGGACTAGCGGGATTCAATGAGCAGTTCTTC.

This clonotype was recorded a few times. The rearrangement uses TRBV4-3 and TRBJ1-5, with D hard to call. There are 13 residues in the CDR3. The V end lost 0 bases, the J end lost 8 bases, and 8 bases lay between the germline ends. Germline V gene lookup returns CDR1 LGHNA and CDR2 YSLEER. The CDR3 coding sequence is TGCGCCAGCAGCCAAGATCTCCTTAAGCCCCAGCATTTT. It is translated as CASSQDLLKPQHF.

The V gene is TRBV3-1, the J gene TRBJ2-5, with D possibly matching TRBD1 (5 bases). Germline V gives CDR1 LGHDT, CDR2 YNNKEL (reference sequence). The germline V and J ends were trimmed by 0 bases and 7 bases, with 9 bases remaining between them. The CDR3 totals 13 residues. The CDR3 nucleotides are TGTGCCAGCAGCCAAGAAGTTCAGGGGACCCAGTACTTC. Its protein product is CASSQEVQGTQYF.

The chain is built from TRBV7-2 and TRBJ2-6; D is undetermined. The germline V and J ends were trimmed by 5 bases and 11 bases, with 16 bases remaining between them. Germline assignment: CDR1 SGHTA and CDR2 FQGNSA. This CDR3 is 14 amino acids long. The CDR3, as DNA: TGTGCCAGCAGCCGACAAGCTAGTCTAGACGTCCTGACTTTC. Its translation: CASSRQASLDVLTF.

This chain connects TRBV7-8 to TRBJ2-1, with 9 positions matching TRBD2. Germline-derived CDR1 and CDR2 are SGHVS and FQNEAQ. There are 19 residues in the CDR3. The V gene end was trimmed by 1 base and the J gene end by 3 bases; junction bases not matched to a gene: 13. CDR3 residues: CASSLEGGAGGRSYNEQFF. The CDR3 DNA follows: TGTGCCAGCAGCTTAGAAGGTGGAGCGGGAGGCCGCAGCTACAATGAGCAGTTCTTC.

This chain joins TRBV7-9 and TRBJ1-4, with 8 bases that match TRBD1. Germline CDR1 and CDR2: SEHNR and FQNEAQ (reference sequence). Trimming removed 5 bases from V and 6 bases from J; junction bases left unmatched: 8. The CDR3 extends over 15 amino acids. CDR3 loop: CASSTRDRTYEKLFF. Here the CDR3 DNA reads TGTGCCAGCAGCACCCGGGACAGGACGTATGAAAAACTGTTTTTT.

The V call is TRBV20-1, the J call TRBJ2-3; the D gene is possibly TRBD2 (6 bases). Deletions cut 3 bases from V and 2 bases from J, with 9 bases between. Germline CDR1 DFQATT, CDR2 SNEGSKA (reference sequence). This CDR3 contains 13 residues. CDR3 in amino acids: CSASGSPTDTQYF. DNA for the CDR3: TGCAGTGCTAGCGGGAGTCCCACAGATACGCAGTATTTT.

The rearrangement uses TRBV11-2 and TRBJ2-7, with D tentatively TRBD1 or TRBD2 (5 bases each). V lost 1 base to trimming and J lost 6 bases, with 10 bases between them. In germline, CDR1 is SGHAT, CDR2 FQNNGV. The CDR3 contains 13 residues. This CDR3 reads CASSLVTGREQYF. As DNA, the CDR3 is TGTGCCAGCAGCTTAGTTACGGGGCGCGAGCAGTACTTC.

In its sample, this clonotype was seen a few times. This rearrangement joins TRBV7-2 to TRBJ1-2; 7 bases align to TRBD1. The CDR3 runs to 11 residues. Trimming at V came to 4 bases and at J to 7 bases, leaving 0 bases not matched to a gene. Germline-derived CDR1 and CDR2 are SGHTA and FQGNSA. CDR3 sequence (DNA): TGTGCCAGCAGCTCAGGGGGTGGCTACACCTTC. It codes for CASSSGGGYTF.

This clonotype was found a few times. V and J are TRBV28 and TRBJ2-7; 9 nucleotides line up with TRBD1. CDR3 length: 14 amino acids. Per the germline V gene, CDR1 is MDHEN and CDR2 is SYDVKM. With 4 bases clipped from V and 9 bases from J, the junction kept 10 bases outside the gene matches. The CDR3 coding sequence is TGTGCCAGCAGTTCACTGGACAGGGGAGGAGGGCAGTACTTC. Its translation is CASSSLDRGGGQYF.

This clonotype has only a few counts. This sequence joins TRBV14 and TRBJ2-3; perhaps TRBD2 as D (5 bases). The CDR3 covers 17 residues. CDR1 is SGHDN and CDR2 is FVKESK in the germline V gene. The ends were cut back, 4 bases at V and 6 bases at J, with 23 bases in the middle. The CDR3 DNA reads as TGTGCCAGCAGCCTCGGGTGGTCAGCGAGAGAGCGGGATACGCAGTATTTT. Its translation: CASSLGWSARERDTQYF.

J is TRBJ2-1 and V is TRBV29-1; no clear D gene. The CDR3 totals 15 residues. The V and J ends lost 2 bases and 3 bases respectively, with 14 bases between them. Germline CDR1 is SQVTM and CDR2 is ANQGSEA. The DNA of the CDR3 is TGCAGCGTTGAATCCTTGGCGGAAGTCTACAATGAGCAGTTCTTC. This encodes CSVESLAEVYNEQFF.

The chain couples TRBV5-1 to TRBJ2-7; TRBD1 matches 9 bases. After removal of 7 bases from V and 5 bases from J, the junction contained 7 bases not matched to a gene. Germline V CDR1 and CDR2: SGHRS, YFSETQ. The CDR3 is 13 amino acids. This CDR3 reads CASPRDRAHEQYF. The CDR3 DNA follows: TGCGCCAGCCCCCGGGACAGGGCCCACGAGCAGTACTTC. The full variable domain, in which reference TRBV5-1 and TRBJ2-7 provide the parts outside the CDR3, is KAGVTQTPRYLIKTRGQQVTLSCSPISGHRSVSWYQQTPGQGLQFLFEYFSETQRNKGNFPGRFSGRQFSNSRSEMNVSTLELGDSALYLCASPRDRAHEQYFGPGTRLTVT.

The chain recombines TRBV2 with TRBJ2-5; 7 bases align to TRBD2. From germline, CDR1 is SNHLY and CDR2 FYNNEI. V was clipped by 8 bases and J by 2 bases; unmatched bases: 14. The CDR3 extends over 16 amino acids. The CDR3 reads CASSAGRGEGQETQYF. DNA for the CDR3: TGTGCCAGCTCGGCGGGGAGGGGCGAGGGTCAAGAGACCCAGTACTTC.

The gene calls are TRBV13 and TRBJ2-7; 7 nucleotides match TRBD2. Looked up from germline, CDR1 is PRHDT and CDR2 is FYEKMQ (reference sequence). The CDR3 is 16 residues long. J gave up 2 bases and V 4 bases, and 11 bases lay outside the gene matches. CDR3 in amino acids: CASSSALTGRPYEQYF. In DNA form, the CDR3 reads TGTGCCAGCAGCTCGGCCTTGACCGGGAGGCCCTACGAGCAGTACTTC.

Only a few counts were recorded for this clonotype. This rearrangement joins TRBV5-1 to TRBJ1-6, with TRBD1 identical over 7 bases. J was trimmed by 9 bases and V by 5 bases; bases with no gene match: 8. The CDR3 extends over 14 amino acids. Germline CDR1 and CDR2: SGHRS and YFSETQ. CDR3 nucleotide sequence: TGCGCCAGCAGGGACAGGTTCCGCGGTTCACCCCTCCACTTT. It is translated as CASRDRFRGSPLHF.

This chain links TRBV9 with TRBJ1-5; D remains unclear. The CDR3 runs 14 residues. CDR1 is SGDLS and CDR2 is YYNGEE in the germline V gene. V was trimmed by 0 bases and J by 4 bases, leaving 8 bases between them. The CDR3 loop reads CASSVDARNQPQHF. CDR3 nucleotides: TGTGCCAGCAGCGTAGACGCACGGAATCAGCCCCAGCATTTT.